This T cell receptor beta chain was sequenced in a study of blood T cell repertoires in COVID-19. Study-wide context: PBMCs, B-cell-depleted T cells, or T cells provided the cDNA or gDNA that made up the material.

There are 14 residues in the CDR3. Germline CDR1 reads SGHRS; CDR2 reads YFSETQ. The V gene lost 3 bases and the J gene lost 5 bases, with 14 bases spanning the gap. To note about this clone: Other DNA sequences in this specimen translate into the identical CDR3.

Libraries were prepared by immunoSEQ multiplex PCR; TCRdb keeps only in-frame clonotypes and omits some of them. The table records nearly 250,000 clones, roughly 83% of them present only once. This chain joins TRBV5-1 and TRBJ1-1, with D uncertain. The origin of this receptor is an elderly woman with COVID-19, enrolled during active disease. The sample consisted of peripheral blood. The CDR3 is CASSSSGGRTEAFF. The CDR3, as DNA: TGCGCCAGCAGCTCTAGCGGTGGGAGGACTGAAGCTTTCTTT.